This T cell receptor beta chain emerged from a study of tissue T cells after allogeneic stem cell transplantation. Findings and limits, study-wide: Motif-based clustering found tissue-specific repertoire signatures shared across patients, though few clones were shared. Anatomically similar tissues had similar TCR repertoires within each patient.

This clone is medium-sized (0.01 to 0.1%). The antigen remains unidentified. The germline and genes are mouse ones. Read data end 1 residue before the CDR3 end; the end is taken from the germline J gene. Sequencing of TCRbeta CDR3 at survey depth gave sequences and template counts. TCRdb's copy holds only in-frame clones and misses some; the assay was immunoSEQ multiplex PCR. The table lists roughly 5,300 clones, about half of them singletons. Germline V gene sequence: CDR1 MSHET, CDR2 SYDVDS. The CDR3 contains 13 residues. V gave up 6 bases and J gave up 0 bases; unmatched junction bases: 1. Stated time point: mouse harvest day 7 after allogeneic transplant. The graft held 10^6 splenic CD5+ T cells and 10^7 T-cell-depleted bone marrow cells. This mouse GVHD model was MHC-mismatched B6 to BALB/c, profiled day 7 or 14.

The TCR was taken from a female BALB/c mouse given C57BL/6 T cells with graft-versus-host disease after an allogeneic hematopoietic cell transplant. The sequencing sample was made of gut tissue. The chain uses TRBV29 and TRBJ1-2; 7 nucleotides align to TRBD1. Incomplete CDR3 DNA: TGTGCTAGCAGCAGGGGGGCAAACTCCGACTACACC. Translating gives CASSRGANSDYT. The full-length CDR3 reads as CASSRGANSDYTF.